The 12 T cell receptor beta chains presented below share a single source sample, sequenced in a study of blood T cell repertoires in COVID-19 (dated by TCRdb to about 2020). The library was obtained by the immunoSEQ multiplex PCR assay. Here the immuneACCESS table is served through TCRdb, limited to in-frame sequences with V and J called. Missing clones are a known gap in these copies; in checked studies unresolved V genes cover under half, and the rest lacks a known reason. The sample table lists 250,000 to 300,000 clones, approximately 90% of them with a count of one. Of the sample, 2.5% to 3% is held by the ten largest clones. The sample consisted of peripheral blood. Every receptor here comes from a woman between 25 and 40 years old with active or convalescent COVID-19.

This chain connects TRBV6-2 or TRBV6-3 to TRBJ1-5, with 11 bases lining up with TRBD1. V trimming: 0 bases; J trimming: 7 bases; junction bases outside the gene matches: 5. In germline, CDR1 is MNHEY, CDR2 SVGEGT. The CDR3 contains 16 residues. The CDR3 here is CASSYSDRGPGQPQHF. DNA of the CDR3: TGTGCCAGCAGTTACTCGGACAGGGGGCCAGGACAGCCCCAGCATTTT.

This chain uses TRBV7-2 with TRBJ1-2, with 8 bases that match TRBD1. V trimming: 3 bases; J trimming: 4 bases; junction bases outside the gene matches: 13. The CDR3 extends over 17 amino acids. Germline lookup yields CDR1 SGHTA and CDR2 FQGNSA. Written as DNA, the CDR3 is TGTGCCAGCAGCTTTTCCCCCCAGGGGGCCCCTCTCTATGGCTACACCTTC. Translation: CASSFSPQGAPLYGYTF.

The rearrangement uses TRBV6-1 and TRBJ1-2; possible D gene TRBD1, 5 bases. Trimming took 4 bases from V and 4 from J, leaving 19 bases between them. Germline V gene sequence: CDR1 MNHNS, CDR2 SASEGT. The CDR3 is made up of 16 amino acids. This CDR3 is CASSARGRGEGYGYTF. CDR3 coding DNA: TGTGCCAGCAGTGCCCGGGGCCGGGGGGAGGGCTATGGCTACACCTTC.

The rearrangement uses TRBV6-2 or TRBV6-3 and TRBJ2-1; TRBD1 matches 7 bases. Germline V lookup: CDR1 MNHEY, CDR2 SVGEGT. Losses at the gene ends were 0 bases for V and 8 bases for J; bases not matched to a gene: 1. The CDR3 extends over 13 amino acids. The DNA of the CDR3 is TGTGCCAGCAGTTACTCGACAGGGTATGAGCAGTTCTTC. This gives the protein CASSYSTGYEQFF.

This chain links TRBV4-3 with TRBJ2-3; D is possibly TRBD2 (5 bases). Germline loops: CDR1 LGHNA, CDR2 YSLEER. CDR3 size: 13 residues. V was clipped by 4 bases and J by 0 bases, with 5 bases between them. The CDR3 spells CASSRGSTDTQYF. DNA of the CDR3: TGCGCCAGCAGCCGCGGGAGCACAGATACGCAGTATTTT.

This chain uses TRBV29-1 with TRBJ2-2; tentatively, D is TRBD1 (5 bases). This CDR3 region has 13 residues. Germline loops: CDR1 SQVTM, CDR2 ANQGSEA. V was shortened by 3 bases and J by 1 base, with 6 bases between the two germline ends. CDR3 protein: CSVDRENTGELFF. The CDR3, as DNA: TGCAGCGTTGACAGGGAGAACACCGGGGAGCTGTTTTTT.

The chain combines TRBV28 with TRBJ2-7; 8 nucleotides line up with TRBD1. V shed 6 bases and J 2 bases; nucleotides not matched to a gene: 3. This CDR3 has 13 residues. Germline V gene sequence: CDR1 MDHEN, CDR2 SYDVKM. CDR3 sequence (DNA): TGTGCCAGCAGCTCACAGGGGGCCTACGAGCAGTACTTC. Protein product: CASSSQGAYEQYF.

This clone appeared a few times. This chain uses TRBV5-4 with TRBJ2-7; a weak D match, TRBD2 (7 bases). Trimming pared 0 bases from V and 0 bases from J, leaving 10 bases between. CDR3 length: 15 amino acids. Germline-derived CDR1 and CDR2 are SGHNT and YYREEE (reference sequence). Written as DNA, the CDR3 is TGTGCCAGCAGCTTGGCGGGGGGCAGCTCCTACGAGCAGTACTTC. It yields the protein CASSLAGGSSYEQYF.

The rearrangement uses TRBV4-3 and TRBJ1-2; 10 positions match TRBD1. This CDR3 has 15 residues. V lost 1 base and J lost 6; bases outside the gene matches: 5. Germline loops: CDR1 LGHNA, CDR2 YSLEER. This CDR3 is CASSQATGTGDGYTF. The CDR3 DNA follows: TGCGCCAGCAGCCAAGCGACCGGGACAGGGGATGGCTACACCTTC.

This sequence joins TRBV25-1 and TRBJ2-2; 7 bases map to TRBD1. J lost 5 bases, V lost 5 bases, and 2 bases had no gene match. The CDR3 totals 13 residues. CDR1 MGHDK and CDR2 SYGVNS come from the germline V gene. CDR3 amino acids: CASSKQGTGELFF. The CDR3 coding sequence is TGTGCCAGCAGTAAACAGGGGACCGGGGAGCTGTTTTTT.

The chain uses TRBV5-1 and TRBJ1-1; 9 bases agree with TRBD1. After removal of 4 bases from V and 6 bases from J, the junction contained 10 bases not matched to a gene. CDR3 length equals 15 residues. Germline CDR1 reads SGHRS; CDR2 reads YFSETQ. This CDR3 is CASSPRTGAGSEAFF. The CDR3 DNA follows: TGCGCCAGCAGCCCTCGGACAGGGGCTGGTTCTGAAGCTTTCTTT.

This chain links TRBV5-4 with TRBJ2-5, with TRBD2 matching over 7 bases. Germline V gives CDR1 SGHNT, CDR2 YYREEE (reference sequence). The CDR3 length is 15 residues. V trimming: 3 bases; J trimming: 6 bases; junction bases outside the gene matches: 11. CDR3 sequence reads: CASSWRAGDGQTQYF. DNA of the CDR3: TGTGCCAGCAGCTGGCGGGCGGGGGACGGCCAGACCCAGTACTTC. The whole variable domain, filled in from reference TRBV5-4 and TRBJ2-5, reads ETGVTQSPTHLIKTRGQQVTLRCSSQSGHNTVSWYQQALGQGPQFIFQYYREEENGRGNFPPRFSGLQFPNYSSELNVNALELDDSALYLCASSWRAGDGQTQYFGPGTRLLVL.